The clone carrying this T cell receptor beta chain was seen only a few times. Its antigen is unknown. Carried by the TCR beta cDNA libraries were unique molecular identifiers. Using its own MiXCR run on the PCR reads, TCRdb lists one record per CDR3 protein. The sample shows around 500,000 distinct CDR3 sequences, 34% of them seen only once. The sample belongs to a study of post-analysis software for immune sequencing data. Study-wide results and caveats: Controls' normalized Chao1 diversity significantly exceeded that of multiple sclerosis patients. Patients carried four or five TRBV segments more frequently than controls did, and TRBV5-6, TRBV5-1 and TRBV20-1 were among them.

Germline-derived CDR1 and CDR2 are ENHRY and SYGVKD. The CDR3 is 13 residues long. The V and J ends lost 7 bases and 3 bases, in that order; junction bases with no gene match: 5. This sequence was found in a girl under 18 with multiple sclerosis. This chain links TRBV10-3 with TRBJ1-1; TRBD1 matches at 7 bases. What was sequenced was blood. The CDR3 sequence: CAITDRADTEAFF. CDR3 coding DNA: TGTGCCATCACAGACAGGGCGGACACTGAAGCTTTCTTT.